These 26 T cell receptor beta chains came from one sample sequenced in a study of T cell responses to AZD1222 COVID-19 vaccine. The protocol was immunoSEQ multiplex PCR, while the TCRdb copy is restricted to in-frame clones and leaves out a portion. The sample shows under 100,000 clones, more than 90% of them seen only once. This sample comprised peripheral blood, obtained on day 0 of AZD1222 vaccination. The receptor set was obtained from an adult in good health.

The J gene is TRBJ2-7, the V gene TRBV6-4, with D perhaps matching TRBD1 (5 bases). Germline CDR1 reads MRHNA; CDR2 reads SNTAGT. The CDR3 contains 13 residues. Trimming took off 3 bases at V and 5 bases at J, with 11 bases between the two ends. The chain's CDR3 is CASSERTTNEQYF. The CDR3 coding sequence is TGTGCCAGCAGTGAGCGGACAACTAACGAGCAGTACTTC.

This clone was seen only a few times. This chain uses TRBV18 with TRBJ2-5; D unresolved. Trimming pared 3 bases from V and 5 bases from J, leaving 10 bases between. CDR3 length: 13 amino acids. CDR1 KGHSH and CDR2 LQKENI come from the germline V gene. This CDR3 reads CASSPVLYETQYF. CDR3 in DNA: TGTGCCAGCTCACCGGTGTTGTACGAGACCCAGTACTTC.

The rearrangement links TRBV6-7 to TRBJ1-3, with no clear D. TRBV6-7 is sorted into the ORF group, with uncertain function. V was clipped by 6 bases and J by 2 bases, with 20 bases between them. The CDR3 is 17 residues long. CDR3: CASRSCGILSPGNTIYF. CDR3 DNA sequence: TGTGCCAGCAGGTCCTGTGGGATTCTTAGTCCTGGAAACACCATATATTTT.

The V call is TRBV30, the J call TRBJ1-3, with D uncertain. With 5 bases removed from V and 0 bases from J, the gap between germline ends came to 14 bases. Germline V CDR1 and CDR2: GTSNPN, SVGIG (reference sequence). The length of the CDR3 is 15 residues. The CDR3 bases are TGTGCCTGGGTAAAGAGGTGGACCTCTGGAAACACCATATATTTT. This encodes CAWVKRWTSGNTIYF.

The chain is built from TRBV28 and TRBJ1-6; D gene ambiguous. The V gene lost 1 base and the J gene lost 9 bases, with 10 bases spanning the gap. CDR3 length: 14 amino acids. The germline gives CDR1 MDHEN, CDR2 SYDVKM. In DNA, the CDR3 is TGTGCCAGCAGTTTATCTCTCGAGGTTTCACCCCTCCACTTT. Its protein product is CASSLSLEVSPLHF.

The CDR3 sequence is CASFPRGGGLSPLHF. The CDR3 DNA reads as TGTGCCAGCTTCCCCAGGGGAGGGGGCCTCTCACCCCTCCACTTT. The chain has TRBV2 and TRBJ1-6, with TRBD1 matching 7 bases. Trimming at V came to 8 bases and at J to 10 bases, leaving 14 bases not matched to a gene. This CDR3 spans 15 amino acids. Germline CDR1 SNHLY, CDR2 FYNNEI. The whole variable domain, remainder taken from reference TRBV2 and TRBJ1-6, is EPEVTQTPSHQVTQMGQEVILRCVPISNHLYFYWYRQILGQKVEFLVSFYNNEISEKSEIFDDQFSVERPDGSNFTLKIRSTKLEDSAMYFCASFPRGGGLSPLHFGNGTRLTVT.

This rearrangement joins TRBV12-3 or TRBV12-4 to TRBJ1-2; D unclear. This CDR3 comprises 11 residues. V shed 5 bases and J shed 10 bases, with 11 bases lying between them. CDR3 sequence (DNA): TGTGCCAGCAGTGCCGGCCGGGACTACACCTTC. Translated, it gives CASSAGRDYTF.

This chain joins TRBV5-4 and TRBJ2-2; TRBD1 is a possible D gene (5 bases). CDR3 length: 14 amino acids. Trimming cost V 0 bases and J 3 bases, with 6 bases left between them. Germline-derived CDR1 and CDR2 are SGHNT and YYREEE (reference sequence). CDR3 bases: TGTGCCAGCAGCTTGGTCAGGGACACCGGGGAGCTGTTTTTT. Its protein product is CASSLVRDTGELFF.

The rearrangement joins TRBV3-1 (or the pseudogene TRBV3-2) to TRBJ1-1; D not certain. V was shortened by 1 base and J by 7 bases, with 7 bases between the two germline ends. The CDR3 length is 12 residues. CDR1 is LGHDT and CDR2 is YNNKEL in the germline V gene (reference sequence). The CDR3 DNA sequence: TGTGCCAGCAGCCAAGGAGGGAGTGAAGCTTTCTTT. It is translated as CASSQGGSEAFF.

This chain uses TRBV10-3 with TRBJ2-3; the D gene could be TRBD1 or TRBD2 (5 bases each). CDR1 and CDR2 (germline): ENHRY, SYGVKD. This CDR3 is built from 13 residues. V shed 2 bases and J shed 4 bases, with 7 bases lying between them. This chain's CDR3 is CAISEGTPDTQYF. In DNA form, the CDR3 reads TGTGCCATCAGTGAGGGGACCCCAGATACGCAGTATTTT.

The gene calls are TRBV7-2 and TRBJ1-6, with D possibly being TRBD1 (5 bases). The CDR3 is 15 amino acids. Germline CDR1 reads SGHTA; CDR2 reads FQGNSA. The V end was cut by 0 bases, the J end by 9 bases, with 12 bases between. CDR3 sequence: CASSLAWGGGSPLHF. In DNA, the CDR3 is TGTGCCAGCAGCTTAGCGTGGGGGGGAGGTTCACCCCTCCACTTT.

In nucleotides, the CDR3 is TGTGCCAGCAGCTATAGCCACAATGAGCAGTTCTTC. The encoded protein is CASSYSHNEQFF. This chain uses TRBV11-2 with TRBJ2-1; D ambiguous. The CDR3 loop spans 12 amino acids. Trimming took 4 bases from V and 5 from J, leaving 6 bases between them. Germline lookup yields CDR1 SGHAT and CDR2 FQNNGV.

This chain links TRBV4-1 with TRBJ1-3; possibly TRBD1 for D (5 bases). The CDR3 is 15 amino acids. The V gene's germline CDR1 is MGHRA and CDR2 YSYEKL. V was pared by 1 base and J by 2 bases, with 9 bases between. This CDR3 reads CASSQVWGAGNTIYF. As DNA, the CDR3 is TGCGCCAGCAGCCAAGTTTGGGGGGCTGGAAACACCATATATTTT.

The rearrangement uses TRBV15 and TRBJ1-6; tentatively, D is TRBD1 (5 bases). The V end was cut by 0 bases, the J end by 2 bases, with 11 bases between. The CDR3 runs 17 residues. Germline V gene lookup returns CDR1 LNHNV and CDR2 YYDKDF (reference sequence). Here the CDR3 reads CATSRDPGRAYNSPLHF. In DNA form, the CDR3 reads TGTGCCACCAGCAGAGATCCTGGCAGGGCCTATAATTCACCCCTCCACTTT.

This chain's CDR3 is CASSQITGAGYEQYF. The CDR3 DNA sequence: TGCGCCAGCAGCCAGATTACAGGAGCCGGGTACGAGCAGTACTTC. The chain couples TRBV5-1 to TRBJ2-7, with D possibly TRBD1 on 5 matching bases. The ends were cut back, 4 bases at V and 4 bases at J, with 18 bases in the middle. The CDR3 loop spans 15 amino acids. Germline-derived CDR1 and CDR2 are SGHRS and YFSETQ.

The chain couples TRBV12-3 or TRBV12-4 to TRBJ2-1; D not certain. The V gene lost 7 bases and the J gene lost 4 bases, with 11 bases spanning the gap. CDR3 length: 13 amino acids. This chain's CDR3 is CASTSPPYNEQFF. For the CDR3, the DNA is TGTGCCAGCACCTCGCCCCCATACAATGAGCAGTTCTTC.

The V and J genes are TRBV2 and TRBJ1-5; no firm D call. The CDR3 contains 13 residues. Germline CDR1 reads SNHLY; CDR2 reads FYNNEI. Between the trimmed V and J ends, which lost 2 bases and 4 bases, there was a span of 6 bases. CDR3 amino acids: CASSEIRNQPQHF. CDR3 coding DNA: TGTGCCAGCAGTGAAATCCGAAATCAGCCCCAGCATTTT.

The chain is built from TRBV2 and TRBJ2-2, with 14 nucleotides matching TRBD2. The V gene end was trimmed by 4 bases and the J gene end by 1 base; junction bases not matched to a gene: 2. This CDR3 contains 17 residues. Germline V gene sequence: CDR1 SNHLY, CDR2 FYNNEI. CDR3 bases: TGTGCCAGCAGTGCGACTAGCGGGGGGGTGAACACCGGGGAGCTGTTTTTT. Encoded protein: CASSATSGGVNTGELFF.

In DNA, the CDR3 is TGTGCCAGCAGCCCCAGGGGTAGGGCTGAAGCTTTCTTT. Amino acid sequence: CASSPRGRAEAFF. This chain joins TRBV5-4 and TRBJ1-1, with D possibly matching TRBD1 (6 bases). From germline, CDR1 is SGHNT and CDR2 YYREEE (reference sequence). Trimming took off 4 bases at V and 6 bases at J, with 13 bases between the two ends. The CDR3 is 13 residues long.

The chain couples TRBV6-5 to TRBJ1-2; 8 bases line up with TRBD1. Trimming cost V 2 bases and J 4 bases; bases outside gene matches: 6. Germline CDR1 and CDR2: MNHEY and SVGAGI. CDR3 length: 15 residues. The CDR3 nucleotides are TGTGCCAGCAGTTACAATAAGGGGACAGGCTATGGCTACACCTTC. Its translation is CASSYNKGTGYGYTF.

This rearrangement joins TRBV9 to TRBJ2-3, with D possibly matching TRBD2 (6 bases). Germline lookup yields CDR1 SGDLS and CDR2 YYNGEE. The CDR3 contains 11 residues. V lost 6 bases and J 8 bases, leaving 10 bases between the germline ends. The CDR3 DNA is TGTGCCAGCAAACGGGGAGGTACGCAGTATTTT. As protein: CASKRGGTQYF. Looking up the rest from reference TRBV9 and TRBJ2-3 gives the full variable domain: DSGVTQTPKHLITATGQRVTLRCSPRSGDLSVYWYQQSLDQGLQFLIQYYNGEERAKGNILERFSAQQFPDLHSELNLSSLELGDSALYFCASKRGGTQYFGPGTRLTVL.

This chain links TRBV18 with TRBJ1-3; possible D gene TRBD1, 5 bases. The CDR3 has 21 residues. Germline CDR1 reads KGHSH; CDR2 reads LQKENI. Trimming removed 3 bases from V and 2 bases from J, with 29 bases in between. CDR3 DNA: TGTGCCAGCTCACCTGTAGGATTCGGCGGGAGGGGAACTGACGCTGGAAACACCATATATTTT. It specifies CASSPVGFGGRGTDAGNTIYF.

V and J are TRBV20-1 and TRBJ2-5; 7 positions match TRBD2. In germline, CDR1 is DFQATT, CDR2 SNEGSKA (reference sequence). This CDR3 spans 15 amino acids. Unmatched junction bases numbered 12, after V lost 3 bases and J lost 5 bases. The CDR3 here is CSASGGVFGSETQYF. In DNA form, the CDR3 reads TGCAGTGCTAGTGGGGGGGTGTTCGGGTCGGAGACCCAGTACTTC.

This sequence joins TRBV3-1 (or the pseudogene TRBV3-2) and TRBJ1-2; no clear D gene. Germline CDR1 is LGHDT and CDR2 is YNNKEL (reference sequence). Trimming took 1 base from V and 7 from J, leaving 4 bases between them. CDR3 length equals 11 residues. The CDR3 DNA is TGTGCCAGCAGCCAAGCCAGTGGCTACACCTTC. Residues: CASSQASGYTF.

The count of this clone is one. The chain joins TRBV6-2 or TRBV6-3 to TRBJ2-7, with 9 nucleotides matching TRBD2. CDR1 and CDR2 (germline): MNHEY, SVGEGT. The V and J ends lost 0 bases and 1 base, in that order; junction bases with no gene match: 16. The CDR3 loop spans 20 amino acids. The CDR3 region is CASSYSRAWARTSVSYEQYF. CDR3 in DNA: TGTGCCAGCAGTTACTCGAGGGCCTGGGCAAGGACTAGCGTGTCCTACGAGCAGTACTTC.

The chain employs TRBV6-5 and TRBJ1-6; a possible D gene is TRBD1 (6 bases). This CDR3 is built from 15 residues. V shed 6 bases and J shed 4 bases, with 13 bases lying between them. Germline loops: CDR1 MNHEY, CDR2 SVGAGI. This CDR3 reads CASRRQTGYNSPLHF. In DNA, the CDR3 is TGTGCCAGCAGAAGACAGACAGGTTATAATTCACCCCTCCACTTT.